This T cell receptor beta chain was observed in a study of T cell repertoires in cytomegalovirus infection. TCRdb processed the reads anew with MiXCR; each CDR3 protein has one entry. This sample has roughly 760,000 distinct CDR3 sequences, with less than 40% found just once. The CDR3 extends over 12 amino acids. Germline V gene lookup returns CDR1 MNHEY and CDR2 SMNVEV (reference sequence). Trimming removed 6 bases from V and 8 bases from J; junction bases left unmatched: 3. The rearrangement links TRBV27 to TRBJ2-4; 8 nucleotides agree with TRBD1. This TCR was recovered from a human donor in good health (CMV status not recorded). Some clones in this sample may be carry-over from other donors' samples. The source material was PBMCs. CDR3 nucleotide sequence: TGTGCCAGCAGGGACAGGGTTGACATTCAGTACTTC. Translated, it gives CASRDRVDIQYF.